These 5 T cell receptor beta chains were sequenced from one sample in a study of blood T cell repertoires in COVID-19. The protocol was immunoSEQ multiplex PCR, while the TCRdb copy is restricted to in-frame clones and leaves out a portion. The data contain about 160,000 clones, around 90% of them seen just once; the ten biggest clones take up 3.9%. The sequenced sample was peripheral blood. The receptors come from a woman in her sixties who had recovered from COVID-19.

The sample holds a few counts of this clone. V gene TRBV7-9 combines with J gene TRBJ2-3; weak D call: TRBD2 (9 bases). The CDR3 loop spans 19 amino acids. V shed 5 bases and J shed 3 bases, with 27 bases lying between them. The V gene's germline CDR1 is SEHNR and CDR2 FQNEAQ (reference sequence). The CDR3 DNA reads as TGTGCCAGCAGCCCAGCCAGGGGGCGGGGGGGCCGCGGAACAGATACGCAGTATTTT. Encoded protein: CASSPARGRGGRGTDTQYF.

The rearrangement joins TRBV2 to TRBJ1-5; no definite D call. In germline, CDR1 is SNHLY, CDR2 FYNNEI. The V end was cut by 6 bases, the J end by 4 bases, with 7 bases between. This CDR3 spans 12 amino acids. The CDR3, as DNA: TGTGCCAGCAGGGCCTTAAATCAGCCCCAGCATTTT. Translated, it gives CASRALNQPQHF.

The chain has TRBV14 and TRBJ2-1, with D possibly TRBD1 on 5 matching bases. The CDR3 is made up of 13 amino acids. Germline V CDR1 and CDR2: SGHDN, FVKESK. The germline V and J ends were trimmed by 4 bases and 2 bases, with 6 bases remaining between them. CDR3 in DNA: TGTGCCAGCAGCCCACAGGCCTACAATGAGCAGTTCTTC. Translated: CASSPQAYNEQFF.

The chain uses TRBV28 and TRBJ1-3, with 7 bases identical to TRBD1. This CDR3 spans 16 amino acids. J gave up 1 base and V 1 base, and 4 bases lay outside the gene matches. Germline lookup yields CDR1 MDHEN and CDR2 SYDVKM. In DNA, the CDR3 is TGTGCCAGCAGTTTATCGTACAGGGGATCTGGAAACACCATATATTTT. It yields the protein CASSLSYRGSGNTIYF.

The gene calls are TRBV15 and TRBJ1-1; D uncertain. Germline CDR1 LNHNV, CDR2 YYDKDF (reference sequence). V lost 7 bases and J lost 1, with 25 bases in between. The CDR3 runs to 18 residues. The chain's CDR3 is CATTRSSGSRATNTEAFF. For the CDR3, the DNA is TGTGCCACCACCAGGTCGTCCGGGAGTAGGGCCACGAACACTGAAGCTTTCTTT.